This TCR beta chain derives from a study of spatial heterogeneity in lung cancer. Study details: Alpha-chain sequences were consistently detected in smaller numbers than beta-chain sequences. Within raw reads, each unique TCR and UMI combination appeared on average more than ten times.

Every molecule of TCR cDNA had its own unique molecular identifier. One entry per CDR3 protein, called by TCRdb with MiXCR from the 5' RACE reads. The data show about 11,000 distinct CDR3 sequences, approximately 3.8% seen once. The table lists this clonotype with many counts. Time point of the sample: sample taken at primary tumor resection. Unsorted whole RNA of tumor, nontumor lung or frozen PBMC was sequenced. Donors were 55 to 75 untreated early-stage non-small cell lung cancer patients. This material consisted of normal lung tissue next to the tumor, taken at surgery. The receptor comes from a male donor with early-stage non-small cell lung cancer.

This CDR3 is CASSFGGTEQYF. The CDR3 coding sequence is TGTGCCAGCAGCTTCGGCGGGACCGAGCAGTACTTC. The chain has TRBV7-9 and TRBJ2-7, with D possibly matching TRBD2 (6 bases). Germline CDR1 reads SEHNR; CDR2 reads FQNEAQ (reference sequence). This CDR3 is built from 12 residues. With 3 bases removed from V and 6 bases from J, the gap between germline ends came to 9 bases.